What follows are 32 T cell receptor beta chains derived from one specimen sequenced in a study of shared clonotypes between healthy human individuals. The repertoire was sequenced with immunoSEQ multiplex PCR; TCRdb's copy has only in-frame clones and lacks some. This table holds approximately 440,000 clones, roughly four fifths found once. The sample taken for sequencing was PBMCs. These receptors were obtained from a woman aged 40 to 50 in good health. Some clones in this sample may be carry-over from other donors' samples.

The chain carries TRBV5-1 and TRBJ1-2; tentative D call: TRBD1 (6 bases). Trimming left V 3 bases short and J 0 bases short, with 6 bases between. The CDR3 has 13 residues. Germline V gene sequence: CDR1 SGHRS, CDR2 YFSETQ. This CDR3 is CASSWDTNYGYTF. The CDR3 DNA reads TGCGCCAGCAGCTGGGACACTAACTATGGCTACACCTTC.

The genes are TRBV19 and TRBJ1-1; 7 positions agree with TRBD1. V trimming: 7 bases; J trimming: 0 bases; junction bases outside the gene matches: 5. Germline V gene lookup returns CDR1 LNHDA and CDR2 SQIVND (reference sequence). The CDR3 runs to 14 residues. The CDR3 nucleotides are TGTGCCAGTATGAGGGACAGACTGAACACTGAAGCTTTCTTT. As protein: CASMRDRLNTEAFF.

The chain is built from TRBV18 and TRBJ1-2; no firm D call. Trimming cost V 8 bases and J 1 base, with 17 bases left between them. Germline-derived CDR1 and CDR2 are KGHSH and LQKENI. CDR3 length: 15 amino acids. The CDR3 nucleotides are TGTGCCAGCCGACCGGCGGGGATCGGTAACTATGGCTACACCTTC. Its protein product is CASRPAGIGNYGYTF.

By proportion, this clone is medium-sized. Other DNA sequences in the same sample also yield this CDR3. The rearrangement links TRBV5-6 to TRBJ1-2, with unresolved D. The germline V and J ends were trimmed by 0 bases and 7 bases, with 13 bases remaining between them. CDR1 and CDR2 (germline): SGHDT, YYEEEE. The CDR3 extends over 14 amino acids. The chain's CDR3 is CASSLGPGWSGYTF. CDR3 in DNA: TGTGCCAGCAGCTTGGGCCCGGGTTGGAGTGGCTACACCTTC.

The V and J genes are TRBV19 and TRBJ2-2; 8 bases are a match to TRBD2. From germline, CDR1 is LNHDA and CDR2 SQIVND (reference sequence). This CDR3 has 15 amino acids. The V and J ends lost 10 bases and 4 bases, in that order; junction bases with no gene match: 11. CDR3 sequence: CATSRLAGSTGELFF. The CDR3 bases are TGTGCCACCTCACGCCTAGCGGGCTCCACCGGGGAGCTGTTTTTT.

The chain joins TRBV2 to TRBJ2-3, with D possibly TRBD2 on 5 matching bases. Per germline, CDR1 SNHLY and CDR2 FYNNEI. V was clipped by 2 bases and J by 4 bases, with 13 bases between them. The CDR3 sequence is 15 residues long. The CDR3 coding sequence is TGTGCCAGCAGTGAACTCGGGATACGCGCAGATACGCAGTATTTT. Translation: CASSELGIRADTQYF.

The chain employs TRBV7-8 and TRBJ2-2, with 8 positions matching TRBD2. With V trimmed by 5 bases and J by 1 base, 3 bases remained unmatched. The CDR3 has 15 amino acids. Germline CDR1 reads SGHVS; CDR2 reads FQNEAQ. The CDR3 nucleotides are TGTGCCAGCAGCCTAACTAGCGGGAACACCGGGGAGCTGTTTTTT. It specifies CASSLTSGNTGELFF.

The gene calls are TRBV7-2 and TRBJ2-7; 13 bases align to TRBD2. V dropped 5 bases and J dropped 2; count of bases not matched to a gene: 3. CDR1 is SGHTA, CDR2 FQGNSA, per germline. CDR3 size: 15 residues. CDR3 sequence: CASSILAGGPYEQYF. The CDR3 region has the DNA TGTGCCAGCAGCATACTAGCGGGAGGGCCCTACGAGCAGTACTTC.

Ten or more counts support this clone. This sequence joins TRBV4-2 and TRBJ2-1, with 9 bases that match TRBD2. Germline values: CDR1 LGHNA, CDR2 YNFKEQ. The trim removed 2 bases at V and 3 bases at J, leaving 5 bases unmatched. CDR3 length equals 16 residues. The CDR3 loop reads CASSQPAGGNYNEQFF. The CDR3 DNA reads TGTGCCAGCAGCCAACCAGCGGGAGGAAACTACAATGAGCAGTTCTTC.

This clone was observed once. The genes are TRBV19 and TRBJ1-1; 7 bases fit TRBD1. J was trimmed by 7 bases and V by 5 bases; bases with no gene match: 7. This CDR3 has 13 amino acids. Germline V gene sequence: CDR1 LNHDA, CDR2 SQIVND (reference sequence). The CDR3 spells CASSLGQEFEAFF. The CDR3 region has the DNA TGTGCCAGTAGTCTTGGACAGGAGTTTGAAGCTTTCTTT.

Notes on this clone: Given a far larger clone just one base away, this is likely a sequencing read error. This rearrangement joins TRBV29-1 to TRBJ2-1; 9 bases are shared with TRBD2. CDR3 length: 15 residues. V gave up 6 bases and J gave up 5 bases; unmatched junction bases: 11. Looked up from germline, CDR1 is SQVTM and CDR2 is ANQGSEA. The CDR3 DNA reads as TGCAGCGTGGCCGTTAGCGGGAGTTCCCACAATGAGCAGTTCTTC. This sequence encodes CSVAVSGSSHNEQFF.

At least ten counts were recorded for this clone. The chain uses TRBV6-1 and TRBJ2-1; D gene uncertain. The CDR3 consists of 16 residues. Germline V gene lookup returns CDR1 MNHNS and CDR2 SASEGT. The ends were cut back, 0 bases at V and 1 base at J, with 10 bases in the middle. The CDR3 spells CASSEASGGSYNEQFF. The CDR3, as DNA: TGTGCCAGCAGTGAAGCGTCGGGCGGTTCCTACAATGAGCAGTTCTTC.

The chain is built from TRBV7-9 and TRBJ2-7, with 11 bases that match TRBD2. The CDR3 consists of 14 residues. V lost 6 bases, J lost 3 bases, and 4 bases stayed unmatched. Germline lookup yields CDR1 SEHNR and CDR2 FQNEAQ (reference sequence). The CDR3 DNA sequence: TGTGCCAGCAGTTCCGGGACTAGCGGCTACGAGCAGTACTTC. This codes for CASSSGTSGYEQYF.

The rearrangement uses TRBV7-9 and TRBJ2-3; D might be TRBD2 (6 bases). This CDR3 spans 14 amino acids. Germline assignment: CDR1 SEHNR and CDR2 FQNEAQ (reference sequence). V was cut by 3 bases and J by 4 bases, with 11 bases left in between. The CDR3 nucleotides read TGTGCCAGCAGCTTCGGAGGGCTCGCAGATACGCAGTATTTT. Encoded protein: CASSFGGLADTQYF.

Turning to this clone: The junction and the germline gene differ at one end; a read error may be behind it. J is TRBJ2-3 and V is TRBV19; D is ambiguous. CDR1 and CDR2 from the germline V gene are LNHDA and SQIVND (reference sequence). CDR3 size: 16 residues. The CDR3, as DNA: TGTGCCAGTAGTATTCCCAGCGTAGGTAGCACAGAAACGCAGTATTTT. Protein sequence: CASSIPSVGSTETQYF.

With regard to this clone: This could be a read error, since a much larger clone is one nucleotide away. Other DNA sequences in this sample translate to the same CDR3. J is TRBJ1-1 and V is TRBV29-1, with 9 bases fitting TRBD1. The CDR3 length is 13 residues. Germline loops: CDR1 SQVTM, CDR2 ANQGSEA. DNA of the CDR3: TGCAGCGTTGTGGACAGGGGAGATACTGAAGCCTTCTTT. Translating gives CSVVDRGDTEAFF.

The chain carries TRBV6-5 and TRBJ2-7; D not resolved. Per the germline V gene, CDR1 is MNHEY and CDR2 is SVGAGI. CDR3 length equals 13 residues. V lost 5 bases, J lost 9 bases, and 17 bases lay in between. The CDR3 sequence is CASSEVTSLRQYF. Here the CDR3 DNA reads TGTGCCAGCAGTGAGGTGACGAGTTTAAGGCAGTACTTC.

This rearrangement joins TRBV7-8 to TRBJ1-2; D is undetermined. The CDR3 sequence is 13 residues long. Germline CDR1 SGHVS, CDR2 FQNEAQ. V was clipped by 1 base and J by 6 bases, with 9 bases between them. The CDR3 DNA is TGTGCCAGCAGCTTAGATCGGGGAGATGGCTACACCTTC. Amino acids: CASSLDRGDGYTF.

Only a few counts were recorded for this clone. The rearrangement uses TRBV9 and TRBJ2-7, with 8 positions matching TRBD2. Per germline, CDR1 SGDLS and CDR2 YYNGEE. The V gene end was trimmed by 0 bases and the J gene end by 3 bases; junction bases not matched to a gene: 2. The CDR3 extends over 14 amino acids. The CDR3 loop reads CASSVDSGSYEQYF. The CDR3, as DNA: TGTGCCAGCAGCGTAGACAGCGGGAGCTACGAGCAGTACTTC.

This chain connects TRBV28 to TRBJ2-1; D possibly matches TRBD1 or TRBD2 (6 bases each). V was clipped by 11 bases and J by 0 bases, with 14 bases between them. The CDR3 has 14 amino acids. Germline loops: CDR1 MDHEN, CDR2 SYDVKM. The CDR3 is CASRGQSSYNEQFF. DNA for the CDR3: TGTGCCTCACGGGGGCAGAGCTCCTACAATGAGCAGTTCTTC.

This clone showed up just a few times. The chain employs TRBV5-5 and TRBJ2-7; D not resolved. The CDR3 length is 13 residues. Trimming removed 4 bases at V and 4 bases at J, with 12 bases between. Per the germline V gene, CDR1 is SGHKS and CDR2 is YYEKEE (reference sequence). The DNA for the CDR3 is TGTGCCAGCAGCCCCTCGCCTGATTACGAGCAGTACTTC. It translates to CASSPSPDYEQYF.

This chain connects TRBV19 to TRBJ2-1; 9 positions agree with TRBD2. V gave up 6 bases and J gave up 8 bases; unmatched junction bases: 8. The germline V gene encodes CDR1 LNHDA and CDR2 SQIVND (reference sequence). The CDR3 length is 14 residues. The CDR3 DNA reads TGTGCCAGTAGCCAGGTAGCGGGAGTCCATGAGCAGTTCTTC. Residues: CASSQVAGVHEQFF.

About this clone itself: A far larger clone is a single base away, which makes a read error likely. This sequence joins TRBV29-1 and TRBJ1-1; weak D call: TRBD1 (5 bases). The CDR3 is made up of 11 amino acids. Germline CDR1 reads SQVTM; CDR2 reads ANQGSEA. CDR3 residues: CSAEGVTEAFF. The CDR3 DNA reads TGCAGCGCTGAAGGGGTAACTGAAGCTTTCTTT.

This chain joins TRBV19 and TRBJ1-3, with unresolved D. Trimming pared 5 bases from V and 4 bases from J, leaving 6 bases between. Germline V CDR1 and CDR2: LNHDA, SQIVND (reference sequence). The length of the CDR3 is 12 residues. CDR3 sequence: CASSPGGNTIYF. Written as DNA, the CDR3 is TGTGCCAGTAGTCCCGGAGGAAACACCATATATTTT.

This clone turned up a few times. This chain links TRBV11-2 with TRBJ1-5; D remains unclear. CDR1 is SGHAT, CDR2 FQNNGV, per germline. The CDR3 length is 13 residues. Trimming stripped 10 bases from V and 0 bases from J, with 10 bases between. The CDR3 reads CAITGPSNQPQHF. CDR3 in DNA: TGTGCCATAACCGGGCCTAGCAATCAGCCCCAGCATTTT.

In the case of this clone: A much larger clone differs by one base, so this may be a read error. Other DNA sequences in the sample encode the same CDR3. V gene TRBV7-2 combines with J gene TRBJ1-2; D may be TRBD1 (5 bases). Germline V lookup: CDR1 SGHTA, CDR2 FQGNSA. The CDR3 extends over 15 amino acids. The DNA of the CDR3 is TGTGCCAGCAGCCCAACGAGGGGTACTAACTACGGCTACACCTTC. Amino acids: CASSPTRGTNYGYTF.

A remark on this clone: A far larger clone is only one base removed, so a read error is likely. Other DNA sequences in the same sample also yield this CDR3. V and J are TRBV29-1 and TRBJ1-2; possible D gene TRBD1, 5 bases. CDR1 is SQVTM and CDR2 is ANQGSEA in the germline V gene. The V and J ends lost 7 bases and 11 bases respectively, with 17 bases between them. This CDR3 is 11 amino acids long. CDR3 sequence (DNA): TGCAGCGCTCCAGCATGGGGCGGTTACACCTTC. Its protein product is CSAPAWGGYTF.

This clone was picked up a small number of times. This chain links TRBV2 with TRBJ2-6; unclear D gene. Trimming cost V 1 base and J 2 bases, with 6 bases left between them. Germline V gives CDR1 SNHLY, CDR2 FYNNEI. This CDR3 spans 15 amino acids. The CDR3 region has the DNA TGTGCCAGCAGTGAAGGAAGGGCTGGGGCCAACGTCCTGACTTTC. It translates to CASSEGRAGANVLTF.

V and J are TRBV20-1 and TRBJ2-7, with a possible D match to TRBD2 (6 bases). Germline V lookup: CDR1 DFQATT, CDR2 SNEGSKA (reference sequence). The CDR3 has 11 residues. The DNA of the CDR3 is TGCAGCGCGACTAGCTCCTACGAGCAGTACTTC. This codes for CSATSSYEQYF.

The CDR3 reads CASSRAKTVETQYF. CDR3 coding DNA: TGTGCCAGTAGTCGGGCTAAGACGGTGGAGACCCAGTACTTC. V gene TRBV19 combines with J gene TRBJ2-5; D not certain. Trimming cost V 5 bases and J 5 bases, with 15 bases left between them. The length of the CDR3 is 14 residues. Germline CDR1 is LNHDA and CDR2 is SQIVND (reference sequence).

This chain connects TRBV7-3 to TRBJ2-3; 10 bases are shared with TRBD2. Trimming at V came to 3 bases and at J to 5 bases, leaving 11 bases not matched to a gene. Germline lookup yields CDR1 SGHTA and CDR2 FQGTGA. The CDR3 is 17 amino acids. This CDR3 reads CASSLFASGRAGDTQYF. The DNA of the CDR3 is TGTGCCAGCAGCTTGTTCGCAAGCGGGAGGGCAGGAGATACGCAGTATTTT.

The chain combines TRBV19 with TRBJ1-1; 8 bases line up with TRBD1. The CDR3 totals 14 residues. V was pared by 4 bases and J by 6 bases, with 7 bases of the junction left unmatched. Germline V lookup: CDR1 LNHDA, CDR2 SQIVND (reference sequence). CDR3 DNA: TGTGCCAGTAGTACTCGGACAGGGAGTTCTGAAGCTTTCTTT. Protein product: CASSTRTGSSEAFF.